The following is a T cell receptor beta chain sequence with its context. This clone was observed a handful of times. It lacks a known antigen. No base quality values were provided; no much bigger clone lies one nucleotide off. The CDR3 measures 13 amino acids from cysteine to phenylalanine. CDR3 DNA is the only sequence kept; it has 39 bases, read in frame from the first base. After removal of 4 bases from V and 2 bases from J, the junction retains 2 bases not matched to a gene. The germline V gene encodes CDR1 SGHNT and CDR2 YYREEE (reference sequence). This sample was taken from a study of cytomegalovirus exposure and HLA in healthy donors (dated by TCRdb to the late 2010s). Regarding the complete study: An earlier analysis of roughly 570 of the donors reported approximately 300 Gb of sequence data and 117 million unique TCR beta sequences obtained from approximately 180 million T cells. All discovery cohort repertoires had been generated using a single sequencing platform. A later analysis re-examined previously published TCR beta repertoires from 610 or so donors and added high-resolution HLA genotyping to investigate patterns of TCR occurrence. To decide whether each TCR beta V gene segment behaved as functional or pseudogenic, an earlier analysis of approximately 600 of the donors relied on high-throughput TCR beta sequencing. Alongside the repertoire data, information on donor age, sex, ethnicity and CMV serostatus was compiled. Approximately 300 gigabases of sequencing data and around 88 million unique TCR sequences made up an early release that covered approximately 650 HLA-typed donors. Among almost 400 genotyped donors of the cohort, an average of approximately 240,000 unique TCR beta nucleotide sequences were sequenced per donor, roughly 18% of them non-productive. Rather than drawing on any new phenotypic data, the later analysis identified candidate immune exposures from TCR beta sequences and the way those sequences occurred across donors. High-throughput TCR immunosequencing, statistical association of individual TCRs with disease status, and machine learning were combined to predict cytomegalovirus infection status. Using immunosequencing, the study profiled T cell repertoires from about 620 subjects and related those repertoires to cytomegalovirus serostatus. Both class I and class II loci were covered by HLA typing, at four-digit resolution. Along with the roughly 700-subject first cohort, a separate validation cohort of around 120 different subjects was used. Because of strong linkage in the cohort, roughly five DR-DQ haplotypes were treated as single units for association and clustering. A later genetic analysis used genome-wide SNP genotypes for about 65% of the roughly 670 donors, treating that subset as a discovery cohort. Of the approximately 400 genotyped donors, 70% to 90% were placed in the genetic ancestry cluster associated with self-reported Caucasian donors. The number of typed donors differed by locus: roughly 629-640 for A, B, C, DRB1 and DQB1; some 500 for DQA1; approximately 610 for DPA1; and around 470 for DPB1. The study aimed to test whether cataloging public T cell receptors could reveal signatures of past pathogen exposure. The paper as a whole reports these results and caveats: In an earlier analysis of approximately 600 of the donors, most TCR beta V segments were observed in productive rearrangements about 90% or about 30% of the time, broadly matching IMGT annotations. A cluster of highly shared sequence variants was judged likely to be a technical artifact of the sequencing pipeline. A later genetic analysis associated a missense DCLRE1C variant with V-gene and J-gene trimming of TCR beta chains, and an independent cohort replicated the association. In a later analysis, most CMV-associated TCR beta chains were found to appear HLA-restricted, with HLA associations seemingly driven largely by CMV exposure. When HLA alleles, especially DR and DQ, strongly co-occurred, attributing TCR associations to individual alleles was difficult. Some IMGT-functional V segments, including TRBV6-2 and TRBV6-3, could not be told apart with the 87-base-pair reads, so those segments were excluded. A few of the identified cytomegalovirus-associated TCR beta chains were confirmed in vitro to be specific for cytomegalovirus antigens. It was suggested by the authors that the approach could potentially be generalized to other disease states and immunological phenotypes. The classifier was reported to diagnose cytomegalovirus status with high specificity and sensitivity in both the original and validation cohorts. A later analysis found that HLA-associated TCR beta chains were more clonally expanded and had lower generation probabilities than equally common non-associated chains. At a false discovery rate of 0.05, a later analysis linked around 15,000 TCR beta sequences to specific HLA alleles. For the cohort, immune exposure information was limited to CMV serostatus. Presence/absence analyses assumed roughly uniform sequencing depth across donors, an assumption that may not hold. A later genetic analysis reported fewer N-insertions in productive TCRs among donors in an Asian-associated ancestry cluster than the roughly 690-donor mean. Only TCR beta chains were sequenced in this cohort, and the absence of alpha or paired-chain data limited detectable features. The study listed 150 to 200 TCR beta chains as associated with cytomegalovirus. The earlier analysis of 587 of the donors excluded approximately 15 rarely observed V segments, including chromosome 9 orphons, because counts were too low. A further reported finding was that TCR beta sequences accurately predicted the HLA-A and HLA-B alleles for most subjects in the first cohort. A later analysis reported that several top co-occurrence clusters appeared linked to parvovirus B19, influenza, CMV and Epstein-Barr virus. Because some donors lacked HLA typing at each locus, the association tests relied only on the typed subset. Correlated functional status among segregating V segments might be attributable to linkage disequilibrium, but an unknown experimental factor could not be ruled out. A later analysis found that TCR association rates varied across HLA loci, with DRB1 alleles showing the most associated TCRs and HLA-C alleles the fewest. Most TCR sequences were observed very rarely across donors, whereas some public TCRs were present in many individuals.

The cohort consisted of 666 healthy bone marrow donors. Cohort members were all nominally healthy when sampled, although unrecorded immune exposures were likely present. The donor tested CMV seronegative and was one of the 352 seronegative cohort members. A peripheral blood sample was collected from each donor, and TCR beta sequencing was performed on peripheral blood mononuclear cells. Genomic DNA was extracted from the blood cell samples with the Qiagen DNeasy Blood Extraction Kit. Library creation used the immunoSEQ multiplex PCR assay. For the multiplex PCR, a mixture combining 60 forward primers for TCR Vbeta segments and 13 reverse primers for TCR Jbeta segments was used. A multiplex PCR assay on genomic DNA amplified the CDR3 region of rearranged TCR beta genes. The Illumina HiSeq System was used to sequence the amplified TCR beta libraries as 87-base-pair reads. The paper's data handling went like this. A later analysis tallied 75 million to 95 million unique TCR beta chains across the approximately 670 repertoires, and about 10 million of those chains were shared by two or more donors. To remove PCR and sequencing errors, raw reads were error-corrected and collapsed into unique sequences using a nearest-neighbor algorithm that merged closely related sequences. CDR3 sequences were aligned to IMGT reference sequences to assign V, D and J gene segments. For a sequence to be retained, at least a six-nucleotide match to both a V gene segment and a J gene segment was required. Rearrangements were called productive when the CDR3 lacked stop codons and stayed in frame with V and J; all others were non-productive. Following IMGT convention, CDR3 was defined as the stretch from the second conserved V-encoded cysteine to the conserved J-encoded phenylalanine. Sequences without an unambiguous match to a single V gene segment were excluded from the earlier analysis of about 640 of the donors. An earlier analysis of a few hundred of the donors classified V segments as functional when productive rearrangements were above 56.7% and as segregating when the standard deviation between donors was above 5%. A statistical classification framework was built to diagnose cytomegalovirus status from the catalog of TCR beta chain sequences. In a later analysis, V and J genes were assigned by comparing TCR nucleotide sequences against IMGT/GENE-DB human TR gene sequences. A later analysis assigned CDR3 sequences and most-parsimonious VDJ recombination scenarios with the TCRdist pipeline. In a later analysis, each TCR beta chain was defined by its CDR3 amino acid sequence together with its V-gene family, and reads without a unique V-gene family were excluded. As a way to deal with suspected cross-contamination and a sequencing artifact, a later analysis dropped roughly 620 nucleotide sequences that were highly shared and had low generation probability. In a later analysis, a clonal expansion index was calculated for each public chain from normalized within-repertoire ranks of inferred template counts. In a later analysis, generation probabilities were computed with a VDJ recombination model fitted to out-of-frame rearrangements, and the resulting probabilities were checked against IGoR. In a later analysis, TCR-TCR, TCR-HLA and TCR-CMV co-occurrence was scored with hypergeometric tests, and a repertoire-size bias correction was applied to TCR pairs. To estimate false discovery rates, a later analysis permuted the HLA or CMV assignments 20 times. In a later analysis, co-occurring TCRs were grouped using DBSCAN, and TCRdist sequence similarity was added for clustering within HLA-allele-positive subsets. For co-occurrence clustering, repertoires with fewer than 30,000 or more than 120,000 public chains were excluded, along with five repertoires with anomalous nucleotide sharing. Entries here come from immuneACCESS through TCRdb and include only in-frame sequences with V and J called. Some clones fail to appear in such tables; in the studies checked, an unresolved V gene covers under half of the shortfall, and the cause of the remainder is unknown. That table supplies the V and J calls and clone size; D and trimming were determined from the DNA. Present in this sample are 90,000 to 120,000 clones, around 85% of which were seen just once. The ten largest clones take up around 2.4% of the sample.

The specimen was PBMCs. The chain is encoded by TRBV5-4 joined to TRBJ1-1; TRBD1 lines up with 7 middle nucleotides. This TCR was sampled from a man under 40 in good health and CMV-seronegative. The DNA sequence follows: TGTGCCAGCAGCCCAGGGGGTAACACTGAAGCTTTCTTT. This gives the protein CASSPGGNTEAFF.